This T cell receptor (beta chain) was observed in a study of cytomegalovirus exposure and HLA in healthy donors. Study at large: Unique TCRs numbering some 77 million, obtained from HLA-typed donors, made up an early data release.

Study-wide points: Analysis performed later found more than 15,000 TCR beta sequences associated with HLA alleles at 0.05 false discovery rate. Upon later analysis, TCR association rates were observed to vary by HLA locus, being highest for DRB1 and lowest for HLA-C.

Points on this clone: Its antigen is as yet unknown.

The PCR employed 60 Vbeta primers together with 13 Jbeta primers. Only in-frame clones appear in the TCRdb table, and some are missing; sequencing was by immunoSEQ multiplex PCR. The table lists some 180,000 clones, 76% of them singletons. Sequencing was performed on PBMCs. The receptor's source is a young woman in good health and CMV-seropositive.

The CDR3 protein is CASRAGGVVETQYF. The CDR3, as DNA: TGTGCCAGCAGAGCAGGGGGCGTGGTAGAGACCCAGTACTTC. The chain carries TRBV27 and TRBJ2-5; 8 bases match TRBD1. CDR1 MNHEY and CDR2 SMNVEV come from the germline V gene (reference sequence). V shed 6 bases and J 4 bases; nucleotides not matched to a gene: 7. This CDR3 has 14 amino acids.